This T cell receptor (beta chain) was observed in a study of cytomegalovirus exposure and HLA in healthy donors. Study-wide background: Tens of millions of unique TCRs, all from HLA-typed donors, were included in an early release of the data. Study-wide results and limits: Donors belonging to an Asian-associated ancestry cluster reportedly showed fewer N-insertions in productive TCRs than the approximately 670-donor mean, according to what a later analysis found. A later analysis found most CMV-associated TCR beta chains apparently HLA-restricted. The study dropped some indistinguishable V segments, TRBV6-2 and TRBV6-3 among them.

The PCR employed 60 Vbeta primers together with 13 Jbeta primers. The repertoire was sequenced with immunoSEQ multiplex PCR; TCRdb's copy has only in-frame clones and lacks some. The sample includes some 150,000 clones, more than 9.5% of them seen just once. Note on this clone: The antigen is undetermined.

Germline-derived CDR1 and CDR2 are SNHLY and FYNNEI. The CDR3 runs 17 residues. Trimming removed 5 bases at V and 0 bases at J, with 17 bases between. The sequencing input was PBMCs. The receptor comes from a man in his forties or fifties in good health and CMV-seronegative. The chain couples TRBV2 to TRBJ1-3; D unresolved. Written as DNA, the CDR3 is TGTGCCAGCAGTTCTCCTATTGGAGTCACCTCTGGAAACACCATATATTTT. Translation: CASSSPIGVTSGNTIYF.